The rows below give T cell receptor beta chains drawn from one sample of a study of shared clonotypes between healthy human individuals. Sequenced by immunoSEQ multiplex PCR; TCRdb stores in-frame clones only, minus some. Of around 2,000,000 clones listed, about 93% are singletons. The specimen was naive CD8+ T cells from PBMCs. These receptors were collected from a young man in good health. Some clones in this sample may be carry-over from other donors' samples. The CDR3 runs from the conserved cysteine through the conserved F or W. The order of the fields is J gene, D gene, V gene, clone size, CDR3 DNA, CDR3 protein. A D gene is named only where the DNA matches it firmly. Only some rows state a clone size, as once, few, many or a class for expanded clones.

j_call: TRBJ2-7; d_call: -; v_call: TRBV7-9; clone_size: -; cdr3_nt: TGTGCCAGCAGCCCGGGCTCCTCGTCCTCCTACGAGCAGTACTTC; cdr3_aa: CASSPGSSSSYEQYF
j_call: TRBJ2-1; d_call: -; v_call: TRBV19; clone_size: -; cdr3_nt: TGTGCCAGTATCAGCTCCTGGTCCAATGAGCAGTTCTTC; cdr3_aa: CASISSWSNEQFF
j_call: TRBJ2-3; d_call: -; v_call: TRBV25-1; clone_size: -; cdr3_nt: TGTGCCAGCTCAGAAGGACGGGGAGATACGCAGTATTTT; cdr3_aa: CASSEGRGDTQYF
j_call: TRBJ2-7; d_call: -; v_call: TRBV19; clone_size: -; cdr3_nt: TGTGCCAGTAGTATAGATTATGGATCCTACGAGCAGTACTTC; cdr3_aa: CASSIDYGSYEQYF
j_call: TRBJ2-7; d_call: -; v_call: TRBV28; clone_size: -; cdr3_nt: TGTGCCAGCAGGGACTCCTTCTTGGGAGAGCAGTACTTC; cdr3_aa: CASRDSFLGEQYF
j_call: TRBJ2-1; d_call: TRBD2; v_call: TRBV13; clone_size: -; cdr3_nt: TGTGCCAGCAGCTTAGGCCGGGGGAGGGCCGTTGAGCAGTTCTTC; cdr3_aa: CASSLGRGRAVEQFF
j_call: TRBJ2-1; d_call: -; v_call: TRBV7-8; clone_size: -; cdr3_nt: TGTGCCAGCAGCTTGGGGCGGGGAAACAATGAGCAGTTCTTC; cdr3_aa: CASSLGRGNNEQFF
j_call: TRBJ2-1; d_call: -; v_call: TRBV6-1; clone_size: once; cdr3_nt: TGTGCCAGCAGTGTCAGGGGAGGCTACAATGAGCAGTTCTTC; cdr3_aa: CASSVRGGYNEQFF
j_call: TRBJ2-3; d_call: -; v_call: TRBV7-3; clone_size: -; cdr3_nt: TGTGCCAGCAGCTCCCGAACCAGGGTGGGAACAGATACGCAGTATTTT; cdr3_aa: CASSSRTRVGTDTQYF
j_call: TRBJ2-1; d_call: -; v_call: TRBV5-1; clone_size: -; cdr3_nt: TGCGCCAGCAGCTTGGGTTGGTCGGGCCCCTACAATGAGCAGTTCTTC; cdr3_aa: CASSLGWSGPYNEQFF
j_call: TRBJ2-5; d_call: TRBD2; v_call: TRBV9; clone_size: -; cdr3_nt: TGTGCCAGCAGCGTAGTGAGCGGGAGGGCCCCAGAGACCCAGTACTTC; cdr3_aa: CASSVVSGRAPETQYF
j_call: TRBJ1-1; d_call: -; v_call: TRBV15; clone_size: -; cdr3_nt: TGTGCCACCAGCATCACGGTAAGACCCGGGCCGGGCACTGAAGCTTTCTTT; cdr3_aa: CATSITVRPGPGTEAFF
j_call: TRBJ2-3; d_call: -; v_call: TRBV11-2; clone_size: -; cdr3_nt: TGTGCCAGCAGCTCCCCACGGGACATTTCCACAGATACGCAGTATTTT; cdr3_aa: CASSSPRDISTDTQYF
j_call: TRBJ2-1; d_call: -; v_call: TRBV14; clone_size: -; cdr3_nt: TGTGCCAGCAGCCAAGCCAGGTACAATGAGCAGTTCTTC; cdr3_aa: CASSQARYNEQFF
j_call: TRBJ1-1; d_call: -; v_call: TRBV6-1; clone_size: -; cdr3_nt: TGTGCCAGCAGGGCGAGGACAGATCTAGGCACTGAAGCTTTCTTT; cdr3_aa: CASRARTDLGTEAFF
j_call: TRBJ2-7; d_call: TRBD1; v_call: TRBV2; clone_size: -; cdr3_nt: TGTGCCAGCAGGGCCCGCGACAGGGGCTACGAGCAGTACTTC; cdr3_aa: CASRARDRGYEQYF
j_call: TRBJ1-2; d_call: -; v_call: TRBV11-2; clone_size: -; cdr3_nt: TGTGCCAGCAGCAGCGGGGGAGGATTTGGCTATGGCTACACCTTC; cdr3_aa: CASSSGGGFGYGYTF
j_call: TRBJ1-2; d_call: -; v_call: TRBV5-6; clone_size: -; cdr3_nt: TGTGCCAGCAGAGATCGGGGTTTTAGCTATGGCTACACCTTC; cdr3_aa: CASRDRGFSYGYTF
j_call: TRBJ2-5; d_call: -; v_call: TRBV6-4; clone_size: -; cdr3_nt: TGTGCCAGCGTTGGGACCGAGGGTATCGAAGAGACCCAGTACTTC; cdr3_aa: CASVGTEGIEETQYF
j_call: TRBJ2-3; d_call: -; v_call: TRBV27; clone_size: -; cdr3_nt: TGTGCCAGCAGTTCGGCCCGGGGCACAGATACGCAGTATTTT; cdr3_aa: CASSSARGTDTQYF
j_call: TRBJ2-7; d_call: -; v_call: TRBV7-9; clone_size: -; cdr3_nt: TGTGCCAGCAGCTTAGCGGTCGGGACCTACGAGCAGTACTTC; cdr3_aa: CASSLAVGTYEQYF
j_call: TRBJ2-3; d_call: TRBD1; v_call: TRBV6-5; clone_size: -; cdr3_nt: TGTGCCAGCAGGGACAGGACTGTCACAGATACGCAGTATTTT; cdr3_aa: CASRDRTVTDTQYF
j_call: TRBJ2-1; d_call: -; v_call: TRBV4-3; clone_size: -; cdr3_nt: TGCGCCAGCAGCCAATTTGACTGGCGGAGCTCCTACAATGAGCAGTTCTTC; cdr3_aa: CASSQFDWRSSYNEQFF
j_call: TRBJ2-7; d_call: -; v_call: TRBV9; clone_size: -; cdr3_nt: TGTGCCAGCAGCGTAGGGGACAACGATTACGAGCAGTACTTC; cdr3_aa: CASSVGDNDYEQYF
j_call: TRBJ2-5; d_call: TRBD1; v_call: TRBV9; clone_size: -; cdr3_nt: TGTGCCAGCAGCGTTACAGGGGGCTTGGAGACCCAGTACTTC; cdr3_aa: CASSVTGGLETQYF
j_call: TRBJ2-7; d_call: -; v_call: TRBV14; clone_size: once; cdr3_nt: TGTGCCAGCAGCCAGCACGGCTACGAGCAGTACTTC; cdr3_aa: CASSQHGYEQYF
j_call: TRBJ2-3; d_call: TRBD2; v_call: TRBV5-1; clone_size: -; cdr3_nt: TGCGCCAGCAGCTTGATGACTAGCGGCAATACGCAGTATTTT; cdr3_aa: CASSLMTSGNTQYF
j_call: TRBJ1-5; d_call: -; v_call: TRBV19; clone_size: -; cdr3_nt: TGTGCCAGTAGTATTTTCCCCGGAGTCAATCAGCCCCAGCATTTT; cdr3_aa: CASSIFPGVNQPQHF
j_call: TRBJ1-4; d_call: -; v_call: TRBV27; clone_size: -; cdr3_nt: TGTGCCAGCAGTTTATTAGACAGGAAAAAACTGTTTTTT; cdr3_aa: CASSLLDRKKLFF
j_call: TRBJ2-7; d_call: TRBD1; v_call: TRBV2; clone_size: -; cdr3_nt: TGTGCCAGCGTTGGGACAGGGGTGAAGGACGAGCAGTACTTC; cdr3_aa: CASVGTGVKDEQYF
j_call: TRBJ2-7; d_call: -; v_call: TRBV29-1; clone_size: -; cdr3_nt: TGCAGCGTTGACGTGACAGACTCCTACGAGCAGTACTTC; cdr3_aa: CSVDVTDSYEQYF
j_call: TRBJ1-1; d_call: -; v_call: TRBV27; clone_size: -; cdr3_nt: TGTGCCGCCAGGGGAATGAACACTGAAGCTTTCTTT; cdr3_aa: CAARGMNTEAFF
j_call: TRBJ2-1; d_call: -; v_call: TRBV20-1; clone_size: once; cdr3_nt: TGCAGTGGCGGCGGCTACAATGAGCAGTTCTTC; cdr3_aa: CSGGGYNEQFF